This T cell receptor (beta chain) derives from a study of blood T cell repertoires in COVID-19. Study information: The samples span acute and convalescent COVID-19 from the United States, Italy and Spain. Nucleic acid was either cDNA or gDNA, and it came from T cells, B-cell-depleted T cells, or PBMCs.

Clones were read by immunoSEQ multiplex PCR, and TCRdb kept only the in-frame ones, dropping some. The sample lists some 100,000 clones; roughly nine tenths were seen once. The CDR3 loop spans 12 amino acids. CDR1 is SNHLY, CDR2 FYNNEI, per germline. V lost 1 base and J 7 bases, leaving 7 bases between the germline ends. The chain has TRBV2 and TRBJ1-1, with D perhaps matching TRBD1 (5 bases). Sequences were obtained from peripheral blood. The receptor comes from a man aged 45 to 65 with acute or convalescent COVID-19. CDR3 in DNA: TGTGCCAGCAGTGAAGTGGGGCTTGAAGCTTTCTTT. Translation gives CASSEVGLEAFF. The full variable domain, its missing parts supplied by reference TRBV2 and TRBJ1-1, is EPEVTQTPSHQVTQMGQEVILRCVPISNHLYFYWYRQILGQKVEFLVSFYNNEISEKSEIFDDQFSVERPDGSNFTLKIRSTKLEDSAMYFCASSEVGLEAFFGQGTRLTVV.